The next 28 T cell receptor beta chains were all read from a single sample in a study of Graves' ophthalmopathy and Graves' hyperthyroidism. RNA transcripts were the template, and TCR beta CDR3 regions were amplified from them. The authors performed first-round RT-PCR with HTBI primers and then a second-round multiplex PCR. From the multiplex PCR reads, TCRdb called clonotypes with MiXCR, one entry per CDR3 protein. The sample has hundreds of thousands of distinct CDR3 sequences, about 38% seen once; the top ten hold more than 2.5%. Sequencing was carried out using peripheral blood. The receptors shown here come from an adult man with Graves' ophthalmopathy.

The chain combines TRBV4-1 with TRBJ1-3; D is possibly TRBD1 (5 bases). Trimming took 5 bases from V and 0 from J, leaving 11 bases between them. CDR1 and CDR2 (germline): MGHRA, YSYEKL. The CDR3 has 15 amino acids. The CDR3 protein is CASSTGGSSGNTIYF. For the CDR3, the DNA is TGCGCCAGCAGCACTGGGGGGAGCTCTGGAAACACCATATATTTT.

The V and J genes are TRBV2 and TRBJ2-5, with D unclear. The CDR3 has 15 residues. Between the trimmed V and J ends, which lost 3 bases and 6 bases, there was a span of 17 bases. From germline, CDR1 is SNHLY and CDR2 FYNNEI. CDR3 sequence reads: CASSDNGQVSQTQYF. As DNA, the CDR3 is TGTGCCAGCAGTGACAATGGGCAGGTTTCACAGACCCAGTACTTC. Full variable domain (remainder filled in from reference TRBV2 and TRBJ2-5): EPEVTQTPSHQVTQMGQEVILRCVPISNHLYFYWYRQILGQKVEFLVSFYNNEISEKSEIFDDQFSVERPDGSNFTLKIRSTKLEDSAMYFCASSDNGQVSQTQYFGPGTRLLVL.

V is TRBV25-1 and J is TRBJ1-2, with 7 bases fitting TRBD1. Germline-derived CDR1 and CDR2 are MGHDK and SYGVNS. Trimming cost V 5 bases and J 3 bases; bases outside gene matches: 6. The CDR3 covers 14 residues. CDR3 DNA: TGTGCCAGCAGTAAAGGACAGGCTGACTATGGCTACACCTTC. Its protein product is CASSKGQADYGYTF.

In this sample, this clonotype turned up once. At one end the junction does not follow the germline gene, possibly because of a read error. The J gene is TRBJ2-6, the V gene TRBV20-1, with D possibly TRBD1 on 5 matching bases. The germline V gene has CDR1 DFQATT and CDR2 SNEGSKA (reference sequence). This CDR3 is 13 amino acids long. As DNA, the CDR3 is TGCAGTGCTAGAGATCCGAAGGGGAACACTGAAGCTTTC. Translation: CSARDPKGNTEAF.

DNA of the CDR3: TGTGCCAGCAGCATCCTGACAGTTAAGGTTGCAACTAATGAAAAACTGTTTTTT. Translation: CASSILTVKVATNEKLFF. This rearrangement joins TRBV9 to TRBJ1-4, with D tentatively TRBD1 (5 bases). V lost 4 bases to trimming and J lost 0 bases, with 19 bases between them. The CDR3 runs to 18 residues. CDR1 is SGDLS, CDR2 YYNGEE, per germline.

The chain employs TRBV4-1 and TRBJ2-5; TRBD1 is a possible D gene (6 bases). Germline lookup yields CDR1 MGHRA and CDR2 YSYEKL. The V and J ends lost 5 bases and 1 base respectively, with 17 bases between them. The CDR3 is made up of 16 amino acids. CDR3 residues: CASSGRQAGPQETQYF. The CDR3, as DNA: TGCGCCAGCAGCGGACGACAGGCAGGCCCCCAAGAGACCCAGTACTTC.

This chain links TRBV25-1 with TRBJ1-5, with no clear D. Germline V lookup: CDR1 MGHDK, CDR2 SYGVNS. The length of the CDR3 is 14 residues. The ends were cut back, 3 bases at V and 6 bases at J, with 12 bases in the middle. The CDR3 region is CASSDPRRGQPQHF. The CDR3 nucleotides are TGTGCCAGCAGTGACCCCCGAAGAGGTCAGCCCCAGCATTTT.

The chain combines TRBV24-1 with TRBJ2-3, with D unclear. Trimming took 0 bases from V and 7 from J, leaving 7 bases between them. This CDR3 region has 13 residues. Per germline, CDR1 KGHDR and CDR2 SFDVKD. CDR3 in DNA: TGTGCCACCAGTGATTTGCGGGTTAATACGCAGTATTTT. This gives the protein CATSDLRVNTQYF.

V and J are TRBV9 and TRBJ2-7; the D gene is possibly TRBD1 (5 bases). Germline-derived CDR1 and CDR2 are SGDLS and YYNGEE. The CDR3 is made up of 15 amino acids. V lost 4 bases, J lost 3 bases, and 17 bases lay in between. CDR3 nucleotides: TGTGCCAGCAGCTCTCAAGGGCAGGGCGGCTACGAGCAGTACTTC. Protein sequence: CASSSQGQGGYEQYF. Combining the CDR3 with reference TRBV9 and TRBJ2-7 gives the whole variable domain DSGVTQTPKHLITATGQRVTLRCSPRSGDLSVYWYQQSLDQGLQFLIQYYNGEERAKGNILERFSAQQFPDLHSELNLSSLELGDSALYFCASSSQGQGGYEQYFGPGTRLTVT.

This chain joins TRBV12-3 or TRBV12-4 and TRBJ2-7; no definite D call. This CDR3 has 15 residues. V lost 3 bases, J lost 0 bases, and 12 bases lay in between. The CDR3 coding sequence is TGTGCCAGCAGTTTTGTTGGTACCTACTCCTACGAGCAGTACTTC. This translates into CASSFVGTYSYEQYF.

This clonotype was seen a few times. The chain couples TRBV9 to TRBJ2-7; tentatively, D is TRBD2 (6 bases). This CDR3 spans 17 amino acids. V lost 0 bases, J lost 2 bases, and 18 bases lay in between. CDR1 is SGDLS, CDR2 YYNGEE, per germline. The CDR3 nucleotides read TGTGCCAGCAGCGTAGGGGCCGTAGCGGAGGTCCCCTACGAGCAGTACTTC. Residues: CASSVGAVAEVPYEQYF.

Regarding this clonotype: At one end the junction does not follow the germline gene, possibly because of a read error. The CDR3 spells CANSYQETQYF. CDR3 nucleotides: TGTGCCAACAGTTACCAAGAGACCCAGTACTTC. V and J are TRBV27 and TRBJ2-5, with D uncertain. This CDR3 has 11 amino acids. Germline assignment: CDR1 MNHEY and CDR2 SMNVEV (reference sequence).

As to this clonotype: This may be a read error, as it is one base from a much larger clone. The chain combines TRBV29-1 with TRBJ2-5; D unresolved. Germline CDR1 reads SQVTM; CDR2 reads ANQGSEA. The length of the CDR3 is 10 residues. CDR3 DNA sequence: TGCAGCGTGTACCAAGAGGCCCAGTACTTC. Amino acids: CSVYQEAQYF.

The chain recombines TRBV10-3 with TRBJ2-5, with 10 bases fitting TRBD1. The CDR3 sequence is 15 residues long. Unmatched junction bases numbered 4, after V lost 2 bases and J lost 4 bases. Germline assignment: CDR1 ENHRY and CDR2 SYGVKD. The CDR3 sequence: CAISEPGTGAETQYF. The CDR3 DNA reads TGTGCCATCAGTGAGCCGGGGACAGGGGCAGAGACCCAGTACTTC.

The chain carries TRBV7-9 and TRBJ1-2; 8 bases are a match to TRBD1. In germline, CDR1 is SEHNR, CDR2 FQNEAQ (reference sequence). This CDR3 has 15 amino acids. J gave up 5 bases and V 5 bases, and 10 bases lay outside the gene matches. CDR3 residues: CASSPQGGGVYGYTF. The CDR3 coding sequence is TGTGCCAGCAGCCCACAGGGGGGGGGAGTGTATGGCTACACCTTC. The variable domain in full, completed from reference TRBV7-9 and TRBJ1-2, reads DTGVSQNPRHKITKRGQNVTFRCDPISEHNRLYWYRQTLGQGPEFLTYFQNEAQLEKSRLLSDRFSAERPKGSFSTLEIQRTEQGDSAMYLCASSPQGGGVYGYTFGSGTRLTVV.

The chain has TRBV6-5 and TRBJ2-7; D is perhaps TRBD1 or TRBD2 (7 bases each). Between the trimmed V and J ends, which lost 5 bases and 3 bases, there was a span of 17 bases. CDR1 and CDR2 from the germline V gene are MNHEY and SVGAGI. CDR3 length equals 15 residues. The CDR3 DNA reads as TGTGCCAGCAGTGAATCAGGGGGAGGGGGCTACGAGCAGTACTTC. The encoded protein is CASSESGGGGYEQYF.

V gene TRBV7-3 combines with J gene TRBJ2-1, with 8 bases that match TRBD2. CDR3 length: 16 amino acids. With 5 bases clipped from V and 6 bases from J, the junction kept 12 bases outside the gene matches. Germline V gives CDR1 SGHTA, CDR2 FQGTGA. The CDR3 DNA follows: TGTGCCAGCAGCCCAGCGGGGGCTAGCGGTCTCAATGAGCAGTTCTTC. As protein: CASSPAGASGLNEQFF.

V is TRBV9 and J is TRBJ1-5, with a tentative D call TRBD1 (5 bases). The ends were cut back, 3 bases at V and 7 bases at J, with 14 bases in the middle. Per germline, CDR1 SGDLS and CDR2 YYNGEE. The CDR3 extends over 14 amino acids. The CDR3 sequence: CASSAIGDEQPQHF. The CDR3 DNA reads TGTGCCAGCAGCGCAATAGGGGACGAGCAGCCCCAGCATTTT.

The chain employs TRBV7-9 and TRBJ1-1; maybe TRBD1 (6 bases). The germline V gene encodes CDR1 SEHNR and CDR2 FQNEAQ (reference sequence). Trimming took 8 bases from V and 5 from J, leaving 18 bases between them. CDR3 length equals 14 residues. The chain's CDR3 is CASSPGQISTEAFF. DNA of the CDR3: TGTGCCAGCTCACCCGGACAGATAAGTACTGAAGCTTTCTTT.

In its sample, this clonotype was seen once. CDR3 region: CASSLGRGIFADTQYF. CDR3 bases: TGCGCCAGCAGCTTGGGCAGGGGGATTTTCGCAGATACGCAGTATTTT. This chain links TRBV5-1 with TRBJ2-3, with 7 nucleotides matching TRBD1. With V trimmed by 0 bases and J by 4 bases, 8 bases remained unmatched. Germline-derived CDR1 and CDR2 are SGHRS and YFSETQ. The CDR3 extends over 16 amino acids.

As regards this clonotype: The junction differs from germline at one of its ends, possibly a read error. The chain employs TRBV9 and TRBJ2-2; 7 nucleotides match TRBD2. CDR1 is SGDLS, CDR2 YYNGEE, per germline. This CDR3 spans 15 amino acids. In nucleotides, the CDR3 is TGTGCCGGCAGCACTCAGCGGGGGAACACCGGGGAGCTGTTTTTT. This codes for CAGSTQRGNTGELFF.

CDR3 sequence (DNA): TGCGCCAGCAGCTTATACGGCGGCTCGACTCCCCAGTACTTC. Amino acid sequence: CASSLYGGSTPQYF. The rearrangement uses TRBV5-1 and TRBJ2-5, with D unclear. Germline V gene data show CDR1 as SGHRS and CDR2 as YFSETQ. Trimming stripped 2 bases from V and 9 bases from J, with 17 bases between. CDR3 length equals 14 residues.

For this clonotype: An end of the junction differs from the germline gene, which may be a read error. The chain is built from TRBV2 and TRBJ2-7; TRBD2 might be the D (7 bases). Germline CDR1 SNHLY, CDR2 FYNNEI. The CDR3 contains 13 residues. The CDR3 sequence: CASSLGGGYEQNF. In DNA, the CDR3 is TGTGCCAGCAGTTTGGGGGGGGGCTACGAGCAGAACTTC.

This clonotype was found once. V is TRBV29-1 and J is TRBJ1-2; the match to TRBD1 covers 9 bases. The V and J ends lost 7 bases and 8 bases, in that order; junction bases with no gene match: 8. The germline gives CDR1 SQVTM, CDR2 ANQGSEA. This CDR3 spans 12 amino acids. CDR3 DNA: TGCAGCGGTGGCGGGACAGGGATCGGCTACACCTTC. It translates to CSGGGTGIGYTF.

This clonotype was observed many times. The chain recombines TRBV11-2 with TRBJ2-6, with a tentative D call TRBD2 (5 bases). The ends were cut back, 5 bases at V and 0 bases at J, with 23 bases in the middle. CDR1 is SGHAT and CDR2 is FQNNGV in the germline V gene. The CDR3 has 20 residues. CDR3 loop: CASSDYGTGVLSSGANVLTF. CDR3 bases: TGTGCCAGCAGCGACTATGGTACTGGCGTTCTTAGCTCTGGGGCCAACGTCCTGACTTTC.

This clonotype was counted many times. This chain uses TRBV5-1 with TRBJ2-6; 9 bases map to TRBD1. The CDR3 runs 16 residues. Germline CDR1 reads SGHRS; CDR2 reads YFSETQ. The V segment lost 3 bases and the J segment 4 bases; nucleotides outside the gene matches: 5. CDR3 bases: TGCGCCAGCAGCTCCGGACAGGGGACAGGGGCCAACGTCCTGACTTTC. Amino acids: CASSSGQGTGANVLTF.

The sample holds a few counts of this clonotype. The chain employs TRBV6-5 and TRBJ2-7; D remains unclear. The CDR3 has 14 amino acids. Germline V CDR1 and CDR2: MNHEY, SVGAGI. Trimming removed 5 bases from V and 3 bases from J, with 14 bases in between. Here the CDR3 DNA reads TGTGCCAGCAGTGTTTGGCACCAAAACTACGAGCAGTACTTC. It specifies CASSVWHQNYEQYF.

Details on this clonotype: At one end the junction does not follow the germline gene, possibly because of a read error. The rearrangement links TRBV9 to TRBJ2-6; no clear D gene. The germline gives CDR1 SGDLS, CDR2 YYNGEE. The CDR3 loop spans 12 amino acids. The CDR3 region is CASSVGGNVLTF. CDR3 bases: TGTGCCAGCAGCGTAGGGGGCAACGTCCTGACTTTC.